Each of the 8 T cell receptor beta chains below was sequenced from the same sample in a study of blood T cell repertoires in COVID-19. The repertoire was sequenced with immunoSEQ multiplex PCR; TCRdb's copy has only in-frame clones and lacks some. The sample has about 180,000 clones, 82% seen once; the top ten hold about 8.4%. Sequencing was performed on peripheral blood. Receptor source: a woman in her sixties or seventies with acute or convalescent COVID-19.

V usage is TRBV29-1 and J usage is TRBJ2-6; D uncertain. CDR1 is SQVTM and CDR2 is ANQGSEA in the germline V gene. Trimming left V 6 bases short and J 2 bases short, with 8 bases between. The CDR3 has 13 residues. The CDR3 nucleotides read TGCAGCGTACAGAAGACTGGGGCCAACGTCCTGACTTTC. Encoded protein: CSVQKTGANVLTF.

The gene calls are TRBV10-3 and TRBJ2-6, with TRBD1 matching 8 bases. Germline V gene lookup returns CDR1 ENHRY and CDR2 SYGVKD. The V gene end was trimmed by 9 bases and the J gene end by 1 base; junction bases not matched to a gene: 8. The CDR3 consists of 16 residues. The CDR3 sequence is CAIEPGGASGANVLTF. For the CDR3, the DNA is TGTGCCATAGAACCAGGGGGCGCTTCTGGGGCCAACGTCCTGACTTTC.

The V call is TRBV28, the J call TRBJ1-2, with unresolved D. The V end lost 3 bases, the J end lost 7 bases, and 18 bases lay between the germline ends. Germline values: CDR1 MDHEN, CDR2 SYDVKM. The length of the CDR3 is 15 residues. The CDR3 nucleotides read TGTGCCAGCAGTTTGCCGATGGAGGGCCCCTCTGGCTACACCTTC. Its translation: CASSLPMEGPSGYTF.

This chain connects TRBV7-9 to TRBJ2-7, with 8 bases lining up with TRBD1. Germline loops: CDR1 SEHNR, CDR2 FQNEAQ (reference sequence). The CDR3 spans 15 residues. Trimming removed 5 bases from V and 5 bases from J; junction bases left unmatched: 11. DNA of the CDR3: TGTGCCAGCAGCCACTACCGGGACAGGTTGAACGAGCAGTACTTC. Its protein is CASSHYRDRLNEQYF.

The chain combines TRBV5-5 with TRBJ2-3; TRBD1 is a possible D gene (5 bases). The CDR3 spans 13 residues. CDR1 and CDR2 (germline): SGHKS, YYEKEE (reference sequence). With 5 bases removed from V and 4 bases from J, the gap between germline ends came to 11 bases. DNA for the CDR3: TGTGCCAGCAGACCCTGGGGCCCAGATACGCAGTATTTT. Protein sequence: CASRPWGPDTQYF.

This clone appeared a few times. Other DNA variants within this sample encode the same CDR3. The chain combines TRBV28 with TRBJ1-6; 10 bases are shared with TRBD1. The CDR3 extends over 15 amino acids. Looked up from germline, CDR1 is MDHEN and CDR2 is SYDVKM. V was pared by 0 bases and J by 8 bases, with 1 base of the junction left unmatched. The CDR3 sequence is CASSLWTGGDSPLHF. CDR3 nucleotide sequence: TGTGCCAGCAGTTTATGGACAGGGGGCGATTCACCCCTCCACTTT.

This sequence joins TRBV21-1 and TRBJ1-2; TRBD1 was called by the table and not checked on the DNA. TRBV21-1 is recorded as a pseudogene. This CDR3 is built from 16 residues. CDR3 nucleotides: TGTGCCAGCAGCCCCCCGCACCGGACAGTGAGGGATGGCTACACCTTC. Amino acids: CASSPPHRTVRDGYTF.

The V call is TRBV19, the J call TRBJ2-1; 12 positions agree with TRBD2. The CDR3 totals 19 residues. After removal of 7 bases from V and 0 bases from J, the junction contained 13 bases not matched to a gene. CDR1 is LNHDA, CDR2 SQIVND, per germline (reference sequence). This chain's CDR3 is CASTAGLAGPFSSYNEQFF. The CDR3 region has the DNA TGTGCCAGTACCGCGGGACTAGCGGGCCCCTTCAGCTCCTACAATGAGCAGTTCTTC.